This record looks at one T cell receptor beta chain sequence and its context. Its target is not known. Naive-designated CD8 cells lacked CD45RO, were positively enriched for CCR7, and omitted terminally differentiated effector memory CD45RA+ cells. The data are from a study of shared clonotypes between healthy human individuals. Findings and limits, study-wide: Generally, naive subsets came out with larger estimated richness than memory subsets. Expectations were that clonotype sharing among donors would be affected by sequencing depth.

The method was immunoSEQ multiplex PCR; TCRdb's version includes in-frame clones alone and lacks a portion of them. Among approximately 1.9 million clones, 90% to 95% were seen once, and the ten largest hold around 1.7%. V was trimmed by 5 bases and J by 9 bases, leaving 8 bases between them. Germline loops: CDR1 LNHNV, CDR2 YYDKDF (reference sequence). The CDR3 totals 11 residues. The chain links TRBV15 to TRBJ2-1, with TRBD2 as a possible D gene (5 bases). Sample: naive CD8+ T cells from PBMCs. This receptor was obtained from a man between 18 and 35 years old in good health. Some clones in this sample may be carry-over from other donors' samples. CDR3 amino acids: CATSARGEQFF. For the CDR3, the DNA is TGTGCCACCAGCGCACGGGGTGAGCAGTTCTTC.